The TCR beta chain described here comes from a study of CD8 T cells in Susac syndrome. Reverse transcription of roughly 0.5 to 1 ug RNA was carried out with random hexamers. immunoSEQ multiplex PCR amplified TCR beta CDR3 across 54 Vbeta, 13 Jbeta. Each CDR3 protein gets one entry after TCRdb re-called the immunoSEQ multiplex PCR reads with MiXCR. The top ten clones hold around 0.12% of a sample with over 350,000 distinct CDR3 sequences, 75% to 90% of them seen once. As regards this clonotype: Its antigen is currently unknown.

The sequenced target, TCR beta, came from blood CD8+ and CD4+ T cells. TEMRA cells underwent FACS enrichment and CD8+ and CD4+ T cells underwent negative isolation. Study-wide findings and caveats: The relatively small number of individuals in the TCR sequencing and HLA analysis was acknowledged by the study.

CDR1 and CDR2 from the germline V gene are SEHNR and FQNEAQ (reference sequence). V was trimmed by 5 bases and J by 0 bases, leaving 14 bases between them. The CDR3 is 16 amino acids. Material: CD8+ T cells from PBMCs. This clonotype was obtained from a human donor with multiple sclerosis. The V and J genes are TRBV7-9 and TRBJ2-1; D gene unclear. This chain's CDR3 is CASSPRAPSSYNEQFF. The CDR3, as DNA: TGTGCCAGCAGCCCCCGGGCGCCTAGCTCCTACAATGAGCAGTTCTTC.